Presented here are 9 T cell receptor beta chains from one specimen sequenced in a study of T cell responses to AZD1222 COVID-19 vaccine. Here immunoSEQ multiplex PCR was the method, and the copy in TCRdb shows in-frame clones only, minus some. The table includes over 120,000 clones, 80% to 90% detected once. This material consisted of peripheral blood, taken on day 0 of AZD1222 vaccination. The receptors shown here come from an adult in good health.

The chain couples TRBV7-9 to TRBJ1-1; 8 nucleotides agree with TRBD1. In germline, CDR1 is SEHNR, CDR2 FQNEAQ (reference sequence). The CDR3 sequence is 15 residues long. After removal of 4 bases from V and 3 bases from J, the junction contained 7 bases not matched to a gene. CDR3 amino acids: CASSSRGRLDTEAFF. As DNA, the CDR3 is TGTGCCAGCAGCTCCAGGGGGCGCTTAGACACTGAAGCTTTCTTT.

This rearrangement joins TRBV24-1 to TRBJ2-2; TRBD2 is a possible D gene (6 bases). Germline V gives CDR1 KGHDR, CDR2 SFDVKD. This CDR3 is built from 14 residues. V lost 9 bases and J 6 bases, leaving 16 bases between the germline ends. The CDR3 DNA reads TGTGCCACCTGTCCGGGACTTATTCCCGGGGAGCTGTTTTTT. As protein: CATCPGLIPGELFF.

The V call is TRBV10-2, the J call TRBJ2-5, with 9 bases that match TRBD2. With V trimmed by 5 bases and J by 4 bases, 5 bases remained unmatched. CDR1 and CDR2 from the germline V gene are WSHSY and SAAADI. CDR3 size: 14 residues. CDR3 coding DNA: TGCGCCAGCAGTCTGTTGACTAGCGGAGAGACCCAGTACTTC. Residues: CASSLLTSGETQYF.

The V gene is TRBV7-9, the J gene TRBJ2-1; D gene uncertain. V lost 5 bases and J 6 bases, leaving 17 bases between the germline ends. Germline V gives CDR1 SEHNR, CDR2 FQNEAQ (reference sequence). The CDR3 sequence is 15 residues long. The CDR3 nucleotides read TGTGCCAGCAGCCTCGACACGAGTTTATCCAATGAGCAGTTCTTC. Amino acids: CASSLDTSLSNEQFF. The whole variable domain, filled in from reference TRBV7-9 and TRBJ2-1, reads DTGVSQNPRHKITKRGQNVTFRCDPISEHNRLYWYRQTLGQGPEFLTYFQNEAQLEKSRLLSDRFSAERPKGSFSTLEIQRTEQGDSAMYLCASSLDTSLSNEQFFGPGTRLTVL.

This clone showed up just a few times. CDR3 nucleotides: TGCAGTGCTAGTTCTCCGCAGCGAGGTTCCTACGAGCAGTACTTC. Protein sequence: CSASSPQRGSYEQYF. V gene TRBV20-1 combines with J gene TRBJ2-7; D not resolved. CDR1 is DFQATT, CDR2 SNEGSKA, per germline (reference sequence). The length of the CDR3 is 15 residues. Trimming cost V 3 bases and J 1 base, with 16 bases left between them.

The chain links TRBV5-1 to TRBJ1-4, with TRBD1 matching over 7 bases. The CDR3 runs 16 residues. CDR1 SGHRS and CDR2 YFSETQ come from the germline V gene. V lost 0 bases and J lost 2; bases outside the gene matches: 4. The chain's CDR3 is CASSLGQGTTNEKLFF. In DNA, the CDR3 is TGCGCCAGCAGCTTGGGACAGGGTACGACTAATGAAAAACTGTTTTTT.

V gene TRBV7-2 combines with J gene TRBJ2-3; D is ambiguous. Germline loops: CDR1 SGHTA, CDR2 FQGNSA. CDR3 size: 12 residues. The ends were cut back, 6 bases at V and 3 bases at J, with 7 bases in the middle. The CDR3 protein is CASSSQTDTQYF. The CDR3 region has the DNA TGTGCCAGCAGTTCTCAAACAGATACGCAGTATTTT.

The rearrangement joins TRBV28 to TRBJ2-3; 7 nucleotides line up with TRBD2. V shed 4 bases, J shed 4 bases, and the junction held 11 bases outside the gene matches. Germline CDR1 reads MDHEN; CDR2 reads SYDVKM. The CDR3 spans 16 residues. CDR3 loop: CASSSPAGRGSDTQYF. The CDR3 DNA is TGTGCCAGCAGTTCCCCCGCGGGGAGGGGATCAGATACGCAGTATTTT.

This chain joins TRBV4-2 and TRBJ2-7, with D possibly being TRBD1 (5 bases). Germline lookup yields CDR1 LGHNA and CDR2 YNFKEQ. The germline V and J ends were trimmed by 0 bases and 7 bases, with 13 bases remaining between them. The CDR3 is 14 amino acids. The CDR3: CASSQDRAAWEQYF. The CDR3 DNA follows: TGTGCCAGCAGCCAAGACAGGGCAGCGTGGGAGCAGTACTTC.